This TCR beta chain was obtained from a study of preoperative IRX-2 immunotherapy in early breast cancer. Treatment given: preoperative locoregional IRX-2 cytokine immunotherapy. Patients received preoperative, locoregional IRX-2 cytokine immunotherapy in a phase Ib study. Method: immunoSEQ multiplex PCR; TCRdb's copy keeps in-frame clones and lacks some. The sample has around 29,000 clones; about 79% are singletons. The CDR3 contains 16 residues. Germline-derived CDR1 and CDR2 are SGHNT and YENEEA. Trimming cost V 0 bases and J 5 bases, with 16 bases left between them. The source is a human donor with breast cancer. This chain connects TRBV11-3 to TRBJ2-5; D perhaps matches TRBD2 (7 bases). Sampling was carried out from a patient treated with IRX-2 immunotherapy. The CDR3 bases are TGTGCCAGCAGCTTAGACCGTCGGGGGGCGGGGGAGACCCAGTACTTC. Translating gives CASSLDRRGAGETQYF.